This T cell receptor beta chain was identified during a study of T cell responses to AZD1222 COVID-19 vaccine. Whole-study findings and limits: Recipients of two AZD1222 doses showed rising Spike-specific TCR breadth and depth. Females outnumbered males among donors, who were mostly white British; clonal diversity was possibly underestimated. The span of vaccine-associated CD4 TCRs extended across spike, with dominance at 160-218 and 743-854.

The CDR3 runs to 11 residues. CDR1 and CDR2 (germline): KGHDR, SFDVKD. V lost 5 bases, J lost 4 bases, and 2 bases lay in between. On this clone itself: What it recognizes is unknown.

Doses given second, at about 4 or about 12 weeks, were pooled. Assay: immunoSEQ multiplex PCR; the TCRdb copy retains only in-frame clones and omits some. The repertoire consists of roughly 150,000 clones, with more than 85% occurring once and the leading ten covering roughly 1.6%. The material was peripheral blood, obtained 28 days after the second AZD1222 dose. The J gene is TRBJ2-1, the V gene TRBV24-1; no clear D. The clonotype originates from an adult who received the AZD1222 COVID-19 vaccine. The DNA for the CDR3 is TGTGCCACCAGTGCATACAATGAGCAGTTCTTC. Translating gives CATSAYNEQFF.